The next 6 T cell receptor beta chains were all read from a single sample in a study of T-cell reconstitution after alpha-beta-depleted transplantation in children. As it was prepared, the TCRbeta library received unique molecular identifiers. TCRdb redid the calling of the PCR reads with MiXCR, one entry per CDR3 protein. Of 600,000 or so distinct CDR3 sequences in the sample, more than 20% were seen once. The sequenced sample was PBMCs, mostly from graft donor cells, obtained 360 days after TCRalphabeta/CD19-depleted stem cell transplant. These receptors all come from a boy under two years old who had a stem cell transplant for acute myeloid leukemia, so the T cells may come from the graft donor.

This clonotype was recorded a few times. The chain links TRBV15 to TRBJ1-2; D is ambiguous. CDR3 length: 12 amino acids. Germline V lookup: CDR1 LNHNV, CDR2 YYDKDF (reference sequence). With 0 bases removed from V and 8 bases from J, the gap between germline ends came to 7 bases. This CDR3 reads CATSRDSGGYTF. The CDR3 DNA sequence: TGTGCCACCAGCAGAGATTCCGGGGGCTACACCTTC.

The chain's CDR3 is CASSDGTGQPQHF. DNA for the CDR3: TGTGCCAGCAGTGATGGGACAGGGCAGCCCCAGCATTTT. The chain has TRBV6-1 and TRBJ1-5; 9 positions agree with TRBD1. Germline CDR1 is MNHNS and CDR2 is SASEGT. Trimming took 3 bases from V and 7 from J; bases not matched to a gene: 1. This CDR3 spans 13 amino acids.

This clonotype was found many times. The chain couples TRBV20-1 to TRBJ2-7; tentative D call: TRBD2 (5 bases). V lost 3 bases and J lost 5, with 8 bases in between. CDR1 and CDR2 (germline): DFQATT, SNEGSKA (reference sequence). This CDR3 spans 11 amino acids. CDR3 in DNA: TGCAGTGCTAGGGAGCGGAACGAGCAGTACTTC. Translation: CSARERNEQYF.

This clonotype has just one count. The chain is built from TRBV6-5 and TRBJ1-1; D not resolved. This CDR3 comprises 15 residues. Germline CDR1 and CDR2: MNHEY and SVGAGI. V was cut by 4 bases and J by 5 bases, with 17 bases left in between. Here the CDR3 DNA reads TGTGCCAGCAGTTCCCTTCGGCTGGCGGGGACTGAAGCTTTCTTT. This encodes CASSSLRLAGTEAFF.

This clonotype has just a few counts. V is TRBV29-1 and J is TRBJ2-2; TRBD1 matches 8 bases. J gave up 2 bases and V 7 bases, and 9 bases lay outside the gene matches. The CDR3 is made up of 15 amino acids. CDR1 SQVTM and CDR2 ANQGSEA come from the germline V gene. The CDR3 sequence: CSGSTGGINTGELFF. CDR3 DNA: TGCAGCGGGAGTACAGGGGGGATCAACACCGGGGAGCTGTTTTTT.

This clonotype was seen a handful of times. The CDR3 nucleotides read TGTGCCAGCAGTTCCAACAGTTTTACCCGCTACTACGAGCAGTACTTC. Translation: CASSSNSFTRYYEQYF. The chain combines TRBV6-2 or TRBV6-3 with TRBJ2-7; D is undetermined. Germline loops: CDR1 MNHEY, CDR2 SVGEGT. The CDR3 consists of 16 residues. V was trimmed by 4 bases and J by 3 bases, leaving 19 bases between them.